Presented here are 27 T cell receptor beta chains from one specimen sequenced in a study of beta chain features in type 1 diabetes. Notes on the study in general: Patients with Type 1 diabetes showed moderately but significantly shorter TCRB CDR3s in all four CD4+ subsets.

Their recognized antigens are unknown. Expressed TCRB transcripts got sequenced, as all isolated RNA was reverse transcribed. Clones were sequenced by immunoSEQ multiplex PCR, and TCRdb holds only the in-frame ones, with some missing. The table lists some 660,000 clones, about 14% of them singletons. Specimen: naive CD4+ T cells from blood. The receptors derive from a young man with type 1 diabetes.

This sequence joins TRBV5-4 and TRBJ1-2, with D perhaps matching TRBD1 (5 bases). The V gene lost 4 bases and the J gene lost 12 bases, with 19 bases spanning the gap. The CDR3 sequence is 13 residues long. The V gene's germline CDR1 is SGHNT and CDR2 YYREEE (reference sequence). The CDR3: CASSLGRAALNTF. CDR3 DNA: TGTGCCAGCAGCCTTGGCAGGGCGGCATTGAACACCTTC.

Only a few counts were recorded for this clone. The rearrangement joins TRBV6-6 to TRBJ1-5, with D tentatively TRBD1 (6 bases). CDR1 and CDR2 (germline): MNHNY, SVGAGI (reference sequence). V shed 5 bases and J shed 2 bases, with 16 bases lying between them. The length of the CDR3 is 16 residues. CDR3 loop: CASSTEQGMGNQPQHF. The DNA of the CDR3 is TGTGCCAGCAGTACGGAACAGGGCATGGGCAATCAGCCCCAGCATTTT.

Points on this clone: At the DNA level, this CDR3 is encoded by other sequences in the same sample as well. The rearrangement joins TRBV30 to TRBJ1-1; 10 positions agree with TRBD1. The CDR3 consists of 13 residues. CDR1 GTSNPN and CDR2 SVGIG come from the germline V gene (reference sequence). V dropped 3 bases and J dropped 4; count of bases not matched to a gene: 2. The chain's CDR3 is CAWRRTGGTEAFF. The CDR3 DNA reads as TGTGCCTGGAGAAGGACAGGGGGCACTGAAGCTTTCTTT.

This clone has a handful of counts. CDR3 in amino acids: CASSEFGRDTQYF. The CDR3 nucleotides are TGTGCCAGCAGTGAATTTGGGAGAGATACGCAGTATTTT. J is TRBJ2-3 and V is TRBV25-1; TRBD2 might be the D (5 bases). The CDR3 length is 13 residues. Germline-derived CDR1 and CDR2 are MGHDK and SYGVNS. Trimming removed 1 base from V and 5 bases from J, with 7 bases in between.

V is TRBV7-2 and J is TRBJ2-4; TRBD1 aligns across 9 bases. The germline gives CDR1 SGHTA, CDR2 FQGNSA. The CDR3 runs 16 residues. Trimming at V came to 4 bases and at J to 2 bases, leaving 6 bases not matched to a gene. CDR3 residues: CASSSPGQGPKNIQYF. As DNA, the CDR3 is TGTGCCAGCAGCTCCCCGGGACAGGGACCCAAAAACATTCAGTACTTC.

V usage is TRBV7-9 and J usage is TRBJ2-7; D unclear. Per germline, CDR1 SEHNR and CDR2 FQNEAQ (reference sequence). The CDR3 consists of 17 residues. The V and J ends lost 2 bases and 0 bases respectively, with 17 bases between them. The CDR3 nucleotides are TGTGCCAGCAGCTTACCACGGTTCCCGTCTAGCTCCTACGAGCAGTACTTC. Translation gives CASSLPRFPSSSYEQYF. Full variable domain (remainder filled in from reference TRBV7-9 and TRBJ2-7): DTGVSQNPRHKITKRGQNVTFRCDPISEHNRLYWYRQTLGQGPEFLTYFQNEAQLEKSRLLSDRFSAERPKGSFSTLEIQRTEQGDSAMYLCASSLPRFPSSSYEQYFGPGTRLTVT.

This clone came up a few times. The J gene is TRBJ2-1, the V gene TRBV6-5; TRBD1 aligns across 9 bases. The CDR3 runs 15 residues. V dropped 5 bases and J dropped 8; count of bases not matched to a gene: 10. Germline V lookup: CDR1 MNHEY, CDR2 SVGAGI. CDR3 in amino acids: CASSRGQGATHEQFF. CDR3 DNA: TGTGCCAGCAGTCGGGGACAGGGCGCTACTCATGAGCAGTTCTTC.

This clone has just a few counts. The chain couples TRBV10-3 to TRBJ2-7; possibly TRBD1 or TRBD2 for D (6 bases each). This CDR3 has 14 amino acids. Germline V gene lookup returns CDR1 ENHRY and CDR2 SYGVKD. V lost 9 bases and J 0 bases, leaving 15 bases between the germline ends. The CDR3 nucleotides are TGTGCCATTGGGGGGCAAGGAAGCTCCTACGAGCAGTACTTC. Residues: CAIGGQGSSYEQYF.

V usage is TRBV5-4 and J usage is TRBJ2-4, with 10 bases that match TRBD2. After removal of 3 bases from V and 7 bases from J, the junction contained 13 bases not matched to a gene. Germline CDR1 SGHNT, CDR2 YYREEE (reference sequence). There are 17 residues in the CDR3. CDR3 protein: CASSSPGLAPLGNIQYF. CDR3 in DNA: TGTGCCAGCAGCTCCCCGGGACTAGCGCCTCTGGGTAACATTCAGTACTTC.

This sequence joins TRBV5-6 and TRBJ2-3; 11 bases match TRBD2. The V gene end was trimmed by 4 bases and the J gene end by 4 bases; junction bases not matched to a gene: 11. In germline, CDR1 is SGHDT, CDR2 YYEEEE. The CDR3 contains 17 residues. CDR3 amino acids: CASSPGLAALRADTQYF. The CDR3 coding sequence is TGTGCCAGCAGCCCGGGACTAGCGGCCCTGCGAGCAGATACGCAGTATTTT.

The chain couples TRBV5-6 to TRBJ2-2, with 8 bases aligning to TRBD2. V trimming: 3 bases; J trimming: 8 bases; junction bases outside the gene matches: 3. The CDR3 runs to 13 residues. Germline-derived CDR1 and CDR2 are SGHDT and YYEEEE. CDR3 nucleotide sequence: TGTGCCAGCAGCTGGGGACTAGTGGGGGAGCTGTTTTTT. Its protein product is CASSWGLVGELFF.

This clone was counted between two and nine times. This sequence joins TRBV29-1 and TRBJ2-1; D call uncertain. Germline V gene lookup returns CDR1 SQVTM and CDR2 ANQGSEA. This CDR3 spans 13 amino acids. V lost 6 bases and J 6 bases, leaving 15 bases between the germline ends. CDR3 in DNA: TGCAGCGTGGAACAGCCCCTTCTCAATGAGCAGTTCTTC. Its protein product is CSVEQPLLNEQFF.

This clone has only a few counts. The V and J genes are TRBV9 and TRBJ2-1; D may correspond to TRBD1 or TRBD2 (6 bases each). The V and J ends lost 1 base and 5 bases respectively, with 16 bases between them. The CDR3 sequence is 16 residues long. Germline V gives CDR1 SGDLS, CDR2 YYNGEE. Written as DNA, the CDR3 is TGTGCCAGCAGCGTATGGGGCTATGGGGGGCACAATGAGCAGTTCTTC. It encodes CASSVWGYGGHNEQFF.

The chain links TRBV14 to TRBJ2-7; D is possibly TRBD1 (6 bases). The germline gives CDR1 SGHDN, CDR2 FVKESK. Trimming removed 5 bases at V and 1 base at J, with 15 bases between. The CDR3 sequence is 15 residues long. CDR3 amino acids: CASSFAGTLSYEQYF. DNA for the CDR3: TGTGCCAGCAGCTTCGCCGGGACACTTTCCTACGAGCAGTACTTC. Filled out from reference TRBV14 and TRBJ2-7, the complete variable domain reads EAGVTQFPSHSVIEKGQTVTLRCDPISGHDNLYWYRRVMGKEIKFLLHFVKESKQDESGMPNNRFLAERTGGTYSTLKVQPAELEDSGVYFCASSFAGTLSYEQYFGPGTRLTVT.

In regard to this clone: This sample includes further DNA sequences coding for the same CDR3. The chain couples TRBV6-5 to TRBJ2-7; 8 bases match TRBD1. The germline gives CDR1 MNHEY, CDR2 SVGAGI. The CDR3 extends over 15 amino acids. J was trimmed by 1 base and V by 3 bases; bases with no gene match: 5. The CDR3, as DNA: TGTGCCAGCAGTTATGCAGGACAGGGTTCCTACGAGCAGTACTTC. Its protein product is CASSYAGQGSYEQYF.

The rearrangement uses TRBV27 and TRBJ2-4; 7 bases match TRBD2. The V segment lost 5 bases and the J segment 1 base; nucleotides outside the gene matches: 11. The CDR3 covers 17 residues. CDR1 and CDR2 (germline): MNHEY, SMNVEV (reference sequence). CDR3 in amino acids: CASSLESGAGAKNIQYF. CDR3 nucleotide sequence: TGTGCCAGCAGTCTCGAGAGCGGGGCGGGGGCCAAAAACATTCAGTACTTC.

This clone showed up just a few times. This CDR3 is also generated by other DNA sequences in the sample. The V and J genes are TRBV30 and TRBJ2-4; 8 bases map to TRBD1. The V gene's germline CDR1 is GTSNPN and CDR2 SVGIG (reference sequence). The CDR3 is 14 residues long. V gave up 5 bases and J gave up 5 bases; unmatched junction bases: 8. In nucleotides, the CDR3 is TGTGCCTGGGGGCGAGGGGGACAGGAAAACATTCAGTACTTC. Amino acid sequence: CAWGRGGQENIQYF.

This clone was detected only a few times. This chain connects TRBV10-2 to TRBJ2-5; no definite D call. V was cut by 0 bases and J by 8 bases, with 10 bases left in between. The CDR3 length is 13 residues. CDR1 and CDR2 from the germline V gene are WSHSY and SAAADI. The CDR3 bases are TGCGCCAGCAGTGAGTCGATTGCAGCAACCCAGTACTTC. Translation: CASSESIAATQYF.

V usage is TRBV7-9 and J usage is TRBJ2-1, with 7 bases aligning to TRBD2. CDR1 is SEHNR, CDR2 FQNEAQ, per germline (reference sequence). This CDR3 contains 13 residues. With V trimmed by 8 bases and J by 7 bases, 8 bases remained unmatched. The CDR3 protein is CASEREGGNEQFF. CDR3 nucleotides: TGTGCCAGCGAGAGGGAGGGAGGGAATGAGCAGTTCTTC.

The chain employs TRBV6-5 and TRBJ2-5; 10 nucleotides align to TRBD2. This CDR3 spans 16 amino acids. The germline V gene has CDR1 MNHEY and CDR2 SVGAGI. After removal of 0 bases from V and 7 bases from J, the junction contained 8 bases not matched to a gene. The CDR3 nucleotides are TGTGCCAGCAGTTACTCGGGAGCGGGGGGGCCCGGGACCCAGTACTTC. It codes for CASSYSGAGGPGTQYF.

V and J are TRBV5-1 and TRBJ2-2; a weak D match, TRBD1 (6 bases). Trimming removed 2 bases at V and 2 bases at J, with 10 bases between. This CDR3 region has 15 residues. Germline V gene lookup returns CDR1 SGHRS and CDR2 YFSETQ. The CDR3 DNA reads as TGCGCCAGCAGCTTCACAGGGTTCAACACCGGGGAGCTGTTTTTT. Translated: CASSFTGFNTGELFF.

V usage is TRBV5-1 and J usage is TRBJ2-5, with TRBD2 identical over 10 bases. Germline-derived CDR1 and CDR2 are SGHRS and YFSETQ. V dropped 4 bases and J dropped 0; count of bases not matched to a gene: 6. CDR3 length equals 16 residues. The CDR3 sequence: CASSLEGLADQETQYF. Here the CDR3 DNA reads TGCGCCAGCAGCCTCGAAGGACTAGCGGACCAAGAGACCCAGTACTTC. The full variable domain, in which reference TRBV5-1 and TRBJ2-5 provide the parts outside the CDR3, is KAGVTQTPRYLIKTRGQQVTLSCSPISGHRSVSWYQQTPGQGLQFLFEYFSETQRNKGNFPGRFSGRQFSNSRSEMNVSTLELGDSALYLCASSLEGLADQETQYFGPGTRLLVL.

This clone turned up a few times. The chain employs TRBV5-1 and TRBJ2-1; no firm D call. Germline lookup yields CDR1 SGHRS and CDR2 YFSETQ. The CDR3 is 13 residues long. Trimming pared 2 bases from V and 15 bases from J, leaving 18 bases between. CDR3 nucleotides: TGCGCCAGCAGCTTCCTAGTATCGGAGACCGTGTTCTTC. Translated: CASSFLVSETVFF.

This clone came up once. This rearrangement joins TRBV4-1 to TRBJ2-6; 9 nucleotides agree with TRBD1. The germline CDR1 and CDR2 sequences are MGHRA and YSYEKL. The junction had 5 bases not matched to a gene; V was cut back by 4 bases and J by 4 bases. This CDR3 region has 16 residues. The CDR3 protein is CASSPQGARGANVLTF. CDR3 sequence (DNA): TGCGCCAGCAGCCCACAGGGGGCACGGGGGGCCAACGTCCTGACTTTC.

This clone has a handful of counts. The genes are TRBV30 and TRBJ1-1; 8 nucleotides match TRBD1. The CDR3 has 12 residues. Germline assignment: CDR1 GTSNPN and CDR2 SVGIG (reference sequence). J was trimmed by 8 bases and V by 2 bases; bases with no gene match: 4. In nucleotides, the CDR3 is TGTGCCTGGAGTACAGGGGGGCAGGAAGCTTTCTTT. Protein product: CAWSTGGQEAFF.

This clone has just a few counts. This chain joins TRBV13 and TRBJ2-6; the D is unclear. Germline CDR1 and CDR2: PRHDT and FYEKMQ (reference sequence). The CDR3 loop spans 19 amino acids. Deletions cut 5 bases from V and 0 bases from J, with 20 bases between. CDR3 nucleotides: TGTGCCAGCAGCCCATCCTTTACAGCCCTACCCTCTGGGGCCAACGTCCTGACTTTC. It encodes CASSPSFTALPSGANVLTF.

This clone was found a few times. The chain is built from TRBV9 and TRBJ2-1; D is unresolved. V was clipped by 0 bases and J by 0 bases, with 4 bases between them. Germline V gives CDR1 SGDLS, CDR2 YYNGEE. The CDR3 consists of 14 residues. In nucleotides, the CDR3 is TGTGCCAGCAGCGTAGCGGTCTCCTACAATGAGCAGTTCTTC. Encoded protein: CASSVAVSYNEQFF.